This TCR beta chain was identified during a study of blood T cell repertoires in COVID-19. Measured with immunoSEQ multiplex PCR; TCRdb has only the in-frame clones, and not every one. This table holds about 110,000 clones, around four fifths found once. The V end was cut by 4 bases, the J end by 6 bases, with 16 bases between. CDR3 length: 15 amino acids. CDR1 and CDR2 (germline): MNHEY, SVGAGI. Sequences were obtained from peripheral blood. This sequence joins TRBV6-5 and TRBJ2-1; D gene ambiguous. The receptor was isolated from a man between 70 and 80 years old with acute or convalescent COVID-19. The DNA for the CDR3 is TGTGCCAGCAGTTCCCCGTTCACGCGAGGCAATGAGCAGTTCTTC. It specifies CASSSPFTRGNEQFF.